The rows below give T cell receptor beta chains drawn from one sample of a study of blood T cell repertoires in COVID-19. Sequencing was performed with immunoSEQ multiplex PCR; in TCRdb, only in-frame clones are kept and a portion is missing. The sample has 400,000 to 450,000 clones, approximately 88% seen once. The material sequenced was peripheral blood. The receptors here all came from a woman aged 45-65 years with COVID-19, enrolled during active disease. CDR3s include the opening cysteine and the closing phenylalanine or tryptophan. Each record gives: clone size, D gene, V gene, J gene, CDR3 protein, CDR3 DNA. A D gene is named only where the DNA matches it firmly. Clone size is stated in some rows and not others, as once, few, many or a class when expanded.

clone_size: NA
d_call: NA
v_call: TRBV13
j_call: TRBJ2-6
cdr3_aa: CASSYGTYSGANVLTF
cdr3_nt: TGTGCCAGCAGCTATGGGACTTACTCTGGGGCCAACGTCCTGACTTTC

clone_size: NA
d_call: NA
v_call: TRBV6-1
j_call: TRBJ2-1
cdr3_aa: CASSEALWQVTGNEQFF
cdr3_nt: TGTGCCAGCAGTGAAGCGCTTTGGCAGGTCACGGGAAATGAGCAGTTCTTC

clone_size: NA
d_call: TRBD2
v_call: TRBV11-3
j_call: TRBJ2-1
cdr3_aa: CASSLDRGVEQFF
cdr3_nt: TGTGCCAGCAGCTTAGATCGGGGGGTTGAGCAGTTCTTC

clone_size: NA
d_call: TRBD1
v_call: TRBV7-3
j_call: TRBJ1-2
cdr3_aa: CASSSGQGGYTF
cdr3_nt: TGTGCCAGCAGCTCAGGACAGGGTGGCTACACCTTC

clone_size: few
d_call: NA
v_call: TRBV10-3
j_call: TRBJ1-1
cdr3_aa: CAISDYRDRNTEAFF
cdr3_nt: TGTGCCATCAGTGATTACAGGGATCGGAACACTGAAGCTTTCTTT

clone_size: NA
d_call: NA
v_call: TRBV7-5
j_call: TRBJ1-2
cdr3_aa: CARSEPGTAHGYTF
cdr3_nt: TGTGCCAGAAGCGAACCCGGGACAGCTCATGGCTACACCTTC

clone_size: NA
d_call: TRBD2
v_call: TRBV7-8
j_call: TRBJ2-5
cdr3_aa: CASSPHPWTSGGPSKETQYF
cdr3_nt: TGTGCCAGCAGTCCCCACCCTTGGACTAGCGGGGGGCCTTCCAAGGAGACCCAGTACTTC

clone_size: NA
d_call: NA
v_call: TRBV12-3/TRBV12-4
j_call: TRBJ1-1
cdr3_aa: CASSPPGVRAFF
cdr3_nt: TGTGCCAGCAGCCCTCCAGGGGTCCGGGCTTTCTTT

clone_size: NA
d_call: NA
v_call: TRBV5-1
j_call: TRBJ1-2
cdr3_aa: CASSLPDYGYTF
cdr3_nt: TGCGCCAGCAGCCTCCCGGACTATGGCTACACCTTC

clone_size: NA
d_call: NA
v_call: TRBV28
j_call: TRBJ1-5
cdr3_aa: CASSLEEWYSNQPQHF
cdr3_nt: TGTGCCAGCAGTTTAGAGGAGTGGTACAGCAATCAGCCCCAGCATTTT

clone_size: NA
d_call: NA
v_call: TRBV5-1
j_call: TRBJ1-1
cdr3_aa: CASSLQGFTEAFF
cdr3_nt: TGCGCCAGCAGCTTGCAGGGTTTCACTGAAGCTTTCTTT

clone_size: NA
d_call: NA
v_call: TRBV3-1/TRBV3-2
j_call: TRBJ1-1
cdr3_aa: CASSQTRVGTEAFF
cdr3_nt: TGTGCCAGCAGCCAAACACGGGTAGGAACTGAAGCTTTCTTT

clone_size: NA
d_call: TRBD1
v_call: TRBV11-3
j_call: TRBJ2-1
cdr3_aa: CASSWGGQGLYNEQFF
cdr3_nt: TGTGCCAGCAGCTGGGGGGGACAGGGGCTCTACAATGAGCAGTTCTTC

clone_size: NA
d_call: NA
v_call: TRBV6-5
j_call: TRBJ1-2
cdr3_aa: CASSYGVGTPSVF
cdr3_nt: TGTGCCAGCAGTTACGGCGTTGGGACACCCTCAGTCTTC

clone_size: NA
d_call: TRBD1
v_call: TRBV5-1
j_call: TRBJ1-2
cdr3_aa: CASSLGQGASGGYGYTF
cdr3_nt: TGCGCCAGCAGCTTGGGACAGGGGGCCTCGGGTGGCTATGGCTACACCTTC

clone_size: NA
d_call: NA
v_call: TRBV5-1
j_call: TRBJ1-1
cdr3_aa: CASSLERGTVAEAFF
cdr3_nt: TGCGCCAGCAGCTTGGAGCGGGGAACGGTCGCTGAAGCTTTCTTT

clone_size: NA
d_call: NA
v_call: TRBV7-3
j_call: TRBJ2-3
cdr3_aa: CASSLGSGSSAQYF
cdr3_nt: TGTGCCAGCAGCTTGGGTAGCGGTTCCTCTGCGCAGTATTTT

clone_size: NA
d_call: NA
v_call: TRBV5-6
j_call: TRBJ1-2
cdr3_aa: CASSLRDMLNYGYTF
cdr3_nt: TGTGCCAGCAGCTTACGGGACATGCTTAACTATGGCTACACCTTC

clone_size: NA
d_call: TRBD1
v_call: TRBV19
j_call: TRBJ2-7
cdr3_aa: CASSRQGANEQYF
cdr3_nt: TGTGCCAGTAGTAGACAGGGGGCGAACGAGCAGTACTTC

clone_size: NA
d_call: NA
v_call: TRBV5-1
j_call: TRBJ1-1
cdr3_aa: CASSLSVANTEAFF
cdr3_nt: TGCGCCAGCAGCTTGTCCGTAGCGAACACTGAAGCTTTCTTT

clone_size: NA
d_call: NA
v_call: TRBV5-6
j_call: TRBJ2-1
cdr3_aa: CASSFPDRISYNEQFF
cdr3_nt: TGTGCCAGCAGCTTCCCGGACAGAATTTCCTACAATGAGCAGTTCTTC

clone_size: NA
d_call: NA
v_call: TRBV7-2
j_call: TRBJ1-1
cdr3_aa: CASSLGYTGSEAFF
cdr3_nt: TGTGCCAGCAGCTTAGGGTATACGGGATCTGAAGCTTTCTTT